The T cell receptor beta chain described here comes from a study of molecular identifiers for immune sequencing clone quantification. Via MiXCR, TCRdb re-called the PCR reads, giving one row per CDR3 protein. The sample lists 460,000 or so distinct CDR3 sequences; roughly 23% were seen once. Using a CD8+CD4-CCR7+CD45RA+ phenotype, naive CD8 T cells were sorted. The CDR3 loop spans 13 amino acids. Germline V gene lookup returns CDR1 MGHRA and CDR2 YSYEKL. A note on this clonotype: At one end the junction does not follow the germline gene, possibly because of a read error.

This chain uses TRBV4-1 with TRBJ2-3; TRBD2 matches 8 bases. This sequence was found in a human donor in good health. Some libraries in this study had Jurkat cell RNA spiked in. Sequences were obtained from naive CD8+ T cells from blood, with Jurkat cell RNA spiked in. Subset denoted: FACS-sorted CD8+CD4-CCR7+CD45RA+ naive T cells. The CDR3 coding sequence is TGCGCCGGCAGCCAGGGCGGGGGGTATACGCAGTATTTT. Its protein is CAGSQGGGYTQYF.